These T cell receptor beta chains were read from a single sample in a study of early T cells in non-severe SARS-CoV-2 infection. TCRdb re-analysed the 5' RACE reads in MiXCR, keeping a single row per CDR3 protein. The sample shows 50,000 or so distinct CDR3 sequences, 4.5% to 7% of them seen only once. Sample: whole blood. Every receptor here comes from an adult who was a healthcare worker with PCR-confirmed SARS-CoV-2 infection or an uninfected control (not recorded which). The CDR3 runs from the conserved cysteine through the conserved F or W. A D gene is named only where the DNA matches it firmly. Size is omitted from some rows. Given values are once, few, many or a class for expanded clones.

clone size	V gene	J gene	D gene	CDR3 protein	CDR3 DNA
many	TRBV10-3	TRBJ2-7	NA	CAAGRESSYEQYF	TGTGCCGCGGGTAGGGAAAGCTCCTACGAGCAGTACTTC
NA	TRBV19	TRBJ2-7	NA	CASSSSGGPSSYEQYF	TGTGCCAGTAGTTCCTCCGGGGGGCCAAGCTCCTACGAGCAGTACTTC
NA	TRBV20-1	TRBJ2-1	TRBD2	CSARVLAGGPRMGGSYNEQFF	TGCAGTGCTAGAGTCCTAGCGGGAGGGCCGAGAATGGGAGGCTCCTACAATGAGCAGTTCTTC
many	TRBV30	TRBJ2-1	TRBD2	CAWSTSGEQFF	TGTGCCTGGAGTACTAGCGGGGAGCAGTTCTTC
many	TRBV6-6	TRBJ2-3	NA	CASSYAWDQQYF	TGTGCCAGCAGTTACGCTTGGGACCAGCAGTATTTT
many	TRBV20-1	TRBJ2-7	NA	CSALPGVSYEQYF	TGCAGTGCGTTACCTGGGGTCTCCTACGAGCAGTACTTC
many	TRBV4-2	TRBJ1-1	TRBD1	CASSEVGTGLNTEAFF	TGTGCCAGCAGCGAAGTCGGGACAGGGCTAAACACTGAAGCTTTCTTT
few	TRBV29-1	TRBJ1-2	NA	CSTEGIRDYGYTF	TGCAGCACTGAGGGCATTAGGGACTATGGCTACACCTTC
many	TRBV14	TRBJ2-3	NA	CASSPRITDTQYF	TGTGCCAGCAGCCCTAGGATCACAGATACGCAGTATTTT
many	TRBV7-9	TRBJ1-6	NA	CASSRGGSPLHF	TGTGCCAGCAGCAGGGGAGGGTCACCCCTCCACTTT
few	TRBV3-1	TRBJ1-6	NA	CASSQDLVSSPLHF	TGTGCCAGCAGCCAAGATCTGGTTAGTTCACCCCTCCACTTT
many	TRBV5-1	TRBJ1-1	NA	CASCRDALGTEAFF	TGCGCCAGCTGCCGGGACGCCCTGGGGACTGAAGCTTTCTTT
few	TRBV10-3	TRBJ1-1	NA	CAIRHQGTEAFF	TGTGCCATCAGACACCAGGGGACTGAAGCTTTCTTT
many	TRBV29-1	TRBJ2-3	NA	CSVEGRTRGTDTQYF	TGCAGCGTTGAAGGACGCACGCGGGGCACAGATACGCAGTATTTT
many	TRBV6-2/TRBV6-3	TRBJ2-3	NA	CASSYSRDSGPTDTQYF	TGTGCCAGCAGTTACTCCCGGGACTCCGGCCCCACAGATACGCAGTATTTT
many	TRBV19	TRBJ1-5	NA	CASRADKGNQPQHF	TGTGCCAGTAGGGCCGACAAAGGCAATCAGCCCCAGCATTTT
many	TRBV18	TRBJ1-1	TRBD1	CASSPTGYTEAFF	TGTGCCAGCTCACCGACAGGGTACACTGAAGCTTTCTTT
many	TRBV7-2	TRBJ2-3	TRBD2	CASSLALAGGSDTQYF	TGTGCCAGCAGCTTAGCTCTAGCGGGGGGGTCAGATACGCAGTATTTT
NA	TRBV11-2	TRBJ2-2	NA	CASSLRGNTGELFF	TGTGCCAGCAGTTTAAGAGGGAACACCGGGGAGCTGTTTTTT
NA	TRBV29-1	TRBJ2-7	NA	CSVRQVVGSEQYF	TGCAGCGTTAGGCAGGTGGTGGGGTCCGAGCAGTACTTC
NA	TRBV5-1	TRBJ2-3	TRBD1	CASSLQGATDTQYF	TGCGCCAGCAGCTTACAGGGGGCCACAGATACGCAGTATTTT
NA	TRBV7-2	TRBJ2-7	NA	CASSLATGGAGYEQYF	TGTGCCAGCAGCTTAGCCACGGGGGGCGCGGGGTACGAGCAGTACTTC
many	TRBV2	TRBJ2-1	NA	CASGATEQFF	TGTGCCAGCGGGGCGACTGAGCAGTTCTTC
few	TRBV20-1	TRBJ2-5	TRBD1	CSAPPDRGETQYF	TGCAGTGCCCCACCCGACAGGGGAGAGACCCAGTACTTC
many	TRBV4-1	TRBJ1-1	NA	CASSQDWRRAFF	TGCGCCAGCAGCCAAGACTGGCGACGGGCTTTCTTT
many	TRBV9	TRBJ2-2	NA	CASSVRLGGTDANTGELFF	TGTGCCAGCAGCGTAAGGTTAGGGGGGACTGACGCGAACACCGGGGAGCTGTTTTTT
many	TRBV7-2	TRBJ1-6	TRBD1	CASSVAGGSPLHF	TGTGCCAGCAGCGTCGCAGGGGGATCACCCCTCCACTTT
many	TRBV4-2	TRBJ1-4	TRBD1	CASSHSTGTPFTTNEKLFF	TGTGCCAGCAGCCATTCGACAGGGACTCCTTTTACAACTAATGAAAAACTGTTTTTT
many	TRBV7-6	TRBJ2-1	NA	CASSYRMDVPLPYNEQFF	TGTGCCAGCAGCTATAGAATGGACGTACCCCTTCCATACAATGAGCAGTTCTTC
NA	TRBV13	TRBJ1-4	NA	CASSLGFRSEEKLFF	TGTGCCAGCAGCTTAGGTTTCAGGTCTGAAGAAAAACTGTTTTTT
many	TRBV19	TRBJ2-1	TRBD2	CASKAGYRNEQFF	TGTGCCAGTAAAGCGGGATATAGGAATGAGCAGTTCTTC
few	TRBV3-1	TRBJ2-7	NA	CASSPPGRGGQYF	TGTGCCAGCAGTCCCCCAGGGCGTGGCGGACAGTACTTC
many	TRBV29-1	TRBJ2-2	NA	CSAYRGGSTGELFF	TGCAGCGCCTACAGGGGAGGAAGCACCGGGGAGCTGTTTTTT
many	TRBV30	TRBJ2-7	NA	CAWSRPSAGAYYEQYF	TGTGCCTGGAGTAGACCTAGCGCGGGGGCTTACTACGAGCAGTACTTC
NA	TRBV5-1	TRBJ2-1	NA	CASSLALGFSRGSEQFF	TGCGCCAGCAGCTTGGCCCTAGGTTTCTCCCGGGGAAGTGAGCAGTTCTTC
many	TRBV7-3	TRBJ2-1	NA	CASSLKAKLNNEQFF	TGTGCCAGCAGCTTAAAAGCGAAGCTTAACAATGAGCAGTTCTTC
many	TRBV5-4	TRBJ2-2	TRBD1	CASSLGDSRSGELFF	TGTGCCAGCAGCTTGGGGGACAGTAGGTCCGGGGAGCTGTTTTTT
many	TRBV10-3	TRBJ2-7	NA	CATLGYQTGFHEQYF	TGTGCCACCCTTGGGTACCAAACAGGGTTCCACGAGCAGTACTTC
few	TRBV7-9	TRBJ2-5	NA	CASSPWRGLQETQYF	TGTGCCAGCAGTCCTTGGAGAGGCCTACAAGAGACCCAGTACTTC
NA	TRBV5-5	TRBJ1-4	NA	CASSLSYLGGEKLSF	TGTGCCAGCAGCTTGTCCTATTTGGGGGGTGAAAAACTGTCTTTT